A selection of T cell receptor beta chains follows, all from one sample in a study of T cell repertoires in cytomegalovirus infection. Using its own MiXCR run on the reads, TCRdb lists one record per CDR3 protein. The sample holds under 350,000 distinct CDR3 sequences; more than 8% are singletons and the top ten take roughly 4.5%. The sequencing sample was made of PBMCs. These receptors all come from a human donor in good health (CMV status not recorded). Some clones in this sample may be carry-over from other donors' samples. Both conserved end residues are part of each CDR3. A D gene is named only where the DNA matches it firmly. Clone size is given for some rows only: seen once, a few or many times, or a class if the clone is expanded.

V gene	J gene	clone size	D gene	CDR3 DNA	CDR3 protein
TRBV28	TRBJ2-3	few	TRBD2	TGTGCCAGCAGCCTTAGCGGGAGGGCCAGACATACGCAGTATTTT	CASSLSGRARHTQYF
TRBV7-2	TRBJ2-7	many	-	TGTGCCAGCAGGGACAGAACGGGGTACGAGCAGTACTTC	CASRDRTGYEQYF
TRBV2	TRBJ1-5	-	-	TGTGCCAGTAAACGCGTGTCCCTGGGCGGTTGGGAGCCCCAGCATTTT	CASKRVSLGGWEPQHF
TRBV7-2	TRBJ1-2	many	-	TGTGCCAGCAGCGCTTTCACCTTAAGGGGGGGCTATGGCTACACCTTC	CASSAFTLRGGYGYTF
TRBV28	TRBJ1-5	many	-	TGTGCCAGCATGGTATGGGGTGAAGGCAATCAGCCCCAGCATTTT	CASMVWGEGNQPQHF
TRBV3-1	TRBJ2-5	-	TRBD2	TGTGCCAGCAGCCCGGGCGGGGGGCCTCAAGAGACCCAGTACTTC	CASSPGGGPQETQYF
TRBV6-6	TRBJ1-4	few	-	TGTGCCAGCAGTTACGCAGGGGTAGATGAAAAACTGTTTTTT	CASSYAGVDEKLFF
TRBV6-5	TRBJ1-1	many	-	TGTGCCAGCAGTTACTCGGGGCGGACCACTGAAGCTTTCTTT	CASSYSGRTTEAFF
TRBV28	TRBJ2-1	-	TRBD2	TGTGCCAGCAGTTTAGGGGGACTAGCGCCCTACAATGAGCAGTTCTTC	CASSLGGLAPYNEQFF
TRBV28	TRBJ1-2	many	-	TGTGCCAGCTCTAGGGCACCATATGGCTACACCTTC	CASSRAPYGYTF